Here is one T cell receptor beta chain with its context. Antigen specificity is unknown. This entry belongs to a study of lymphopenia after photon versus proton radiotherapy. Study-level results: Relative stability marked proton patients; photon patients lost diversity and naive cells. Better survival with proton therapy was suggested as possible, not demonstrated. Post-nadir TCR diversity decline inversely tracked overall survival among those who died.

Assay: immunoSEQ multiplex PCR; the TCRdb copy retains only in-frame clones and omits some. This sample has approximately 150,000 clones; approximately 90% occur once, and the top ten carry approximately 4.8%. The TCR comes from a man between 45 and 60 years old with gastric cancer. Sequenced material: peripheral blood, taken from a patient treated with photon-based radiotherapy.

Written as DNA, the CDR3 is TGTGCCAGCAGTGAAGCGCTTCACAGGCCCTCCTACGAGCAGTACTTC. This gives the protein CASSEALHRPSYEQYF. The rearrangement uses TRBV6-1 and TRBJ2-7; a possible D gene is TRBD1 (5 bases). CDR1 MNHNS and CDR2 SASEGT come from the germline V gene. The CDR3 has 16 residues. The ends were cut back, 0 bases at V and 0 bases at J, with 12 bases in the middle.